This T cell receptor (beta chain) came from a study of T-cell reconstitution after alpha-beta-depleted transplantation in children. V was shortened by 4 bases and J by 6 bases, with 15 bases between the two germline ends. This CDR3 contains 14 residues. Germline loops: CDR1 MNHEY, CDR2 SVGEGT. Many counts were recorded for this clonotype. It was with unique molecular identifiers that the TCRbeta library was prepared. TCRdb used MiXCR to reprocess the PCR reads, holding one entry per CDR3 protein. The table has some 70,000 distinct CDR3 sequences, roughly 6.6% seen once; the top ten hold around 2.5%. The rearrangement links TRBV6-2 or TRBV6-3 to TRBJ1-2, with D maybe TRBD1 (5 bases). This material consisted of PBMCs from the stem cell graft donor, taken from the stem cell graft. The sequence came from a human donor who donated a stem cell graft to a child with acute lymphoblastic leukemia. The CDR3 region is CASSSSKQVHGYTF. DNA of the CDR3: TGTGCCAGCAGTTCATCAAAACAGGTCCATGGCTACACCTTC.